These T cell receptor beta chains were read from a single sample in a study of control samples from healthy donors and cancer patients. Assay: immunoSEQ multiplex PCR; the TCRdb copy retains only in-frame clones and omits some. The table records about 60,000 clones, approximately 85% of them present only once. The sequenced sample consisted of blood. All receptors come from a man aged 35 to 55 in good health. Both conserved end residues are part of each CDR3. Each record gives: J gene, clone size, CDR3 length, V gene, D gene, CDR3 DNA, CDR3 protein. The D gene is left open where the match is weak. Not all rows give a size; the values are once, few, many and, for expanded clones, a class.

j_gene: TRBJ2-5
abundance: NA
len: 14
v_gene: TRBV30
d_gene: TRBD1
CDR3nt: TGTGCCTGGAGTGAGTTGGGCAGGGGGGAGACCCAGTACTTC
CDR3aa: CAWSELGRGETQYF

j_gene: TRBJ1-2
abundance: NA
len: 14
v_gene: TRBV2
d_gene: NA
CDR3nt: TGTGCCAGCAGTGCGCTCCGGGGGAGCTATGGCTACACCTTC
CDR3aa: CASSALRGSYGYTF

j_gene: TRBJ2-6
abundance: NA
len: 14
v_gene: TRBV19
d_gene: NA
CDR3nt: TGTGCCAGTAGTATAAGTCCCGGGGCCAACGTCCTGACTTTC
CDR3aa: CASSISPGANVLTF

j_gene: TRBJ1-5
abundance: NA
len: 14
v_gene: TRBV29-1
d_gene: TRBD1
CDR3nt: TGCAGCGTCCTTGGACAGGGCAACAATCAGCCCCAGCATTTT
CDR3aa: CSVLGQGNNQPQHF

j_gene: TRBJ2-7
abundance: NA
len: 14
v_gene: TRBV5-6
d_gene: TRBD2
CDR3nt: TGTGCCAGCAGCTTGCGGGGGGAATCCTACGAGCAGTACTTC
CDR3aa: CASSLRGESYEQYF

j_gene: TRBJ1-1
abundance: NA
len: 15
v_gene: TRBV13
d_gene: TRBD1
CDR3nt: TGTGCCAGCAGCCACTGGACAGGGGGCGAGACTGAAGCTTTCTTT
CDR3aa: CASSHWTGGETEAFF

j_gene: TRBJ2-7
abundance: NA
len: 17
v_gene: TRBV6-2/TRBV6-3
d_gene: NA
CDR3nt: TGTGCCAGCAGTTCGCCGATGGGACTTGAACACTCCTACGAGCAGTACTTC
CDR3aa: CASSSPMGLEHSYEQYF

j_gene: TRBJ2-3
abundance: NA
len: 16
v_gene: TRBV5-1
d_gene: NA
CDR3nt: TGTGCCAGCAATCCAACCGGGACCCCTGGGAAAGATACGCAGTATTTT
CDR3aa: CASNPTGTPGKDTQYF

j_gene: TRBJ2-2
abundance: NA
len: 12
v_gene: TRBV3-1/TRBV3-2
d_gene: NA
CDR3nt: TGTGCCAGCAGCCAAGGGAATGGGGAGCTGTTTTTT
CDR3aa: CASSQGNGELFF

j_gene: TRBJ1-1
abundance: NA
len: 13
v_gene: TRBV11-2
d_gene: NA
CDR3nt: TGTGCCAGCAGCTTAGTAGATAACACTGAAGCTTTCTTT
CDR3aa: CASSLVDNTEAFF

j_gene: TRBJ2-3
abundance: NA
len: 15
v_gene: TRBV5-6
d_gene: TRBD1
CDR3nt: TGTGCCAGCACCCCAGGGACAGGGAGCACAGATACGCAGTATTTT
CDR3aa: CASTPGTGSTDTQYF

j_gene: TRBJ2-7
abundance: NA
len: 14
v_gene: TRBV11-1
d_gene: NA
CDR3nt: TGTGCCAGCAGCTTGACAGGAGAACCCTACGAGCAGTACTTC
CDR3aa: CASSLTGEPYEQYF

j_gene: TRBJ2-1
abundance: NA
len: 15
v_gene: TRBV18
d_gene: NA
CDR3nt: TGTGCCAGCTCTAGTAGCGGTAGCTCCTACAATGAGCAGTTCTTC
CDR3aa: CASSSSGSSYNEQFF

j_gene: TRBJ1-4
abundance: NA
len: 16
v_gene: TRBV30
d_gene: NA
CDR3nt: TGTGCCTGGAGTGCGTTTACCCCTTCGGCTAATGAAAAACTGTTTTTT
CDR3aa: CAWSAFTPSANEKLFF

j_gene: TRBJ1-4
abundance: NA
len: 14
v_gene: TRBV5-6
d_gene: NA
CDR3nt: TGTGCCAGCAGCTTGTGGGCTACTAATGAAAAACTGTTTTTT
CDR3aa: CASSLWATNEKLFF

j_gene: TRBJ2-3
abundance: NA
len: 18
v_gene: TRBV5-5
d_gene: TRBD2
CDR3nt: TGTGCCAGCAGCTTGACCGCGGGGGGCGGATGGAGTACAGATACGCAGTATTTT
CDR3aa: CASSLTAGGGWSTDTQYF

j_gene: TRBJ2-4
abundance: once
len: 18
v_gene: TRBV27
d_gene: TRBD2
CDR3nt: TGTGCCAGCAGTACCACTGCGGGGGGTATGGGGGCCAAAAACATTCAGTACTTC
CDR3aa: CASSTTAGGMGAKNIQYF

j_gene: TRBJ2-2
abundance: NA
len: 14
v_gene: TRBV27
d_gene: NA
CDR3nt: TGTGCCAGCAGTTTACAATCCGTCACCGGGGAGCTGTTTTTT
CDR3aa: CASSLQSVTGELFF

j_gene: TRBJ2-3
abundance: NA
len: 14
v_gene: TRBV7-2
d_gene: NA
CDR3nt: TGTGCCAGCAGCTTAGTCCGTCCCACAGATACGCAGTATTTT
CDR3aa: CASSLVRPTDTQYF

j_gene: TRBJ2-7
abundance: NA
len: 14
v_gene: TRBV2
d_gene: NA
CDR3nt: TGTGCCAGCAGGACTGAACAGGGAGCCCTCGAGCAGTACTTC
CDR3aa: CASRTEQGALEQYF

j_gene: TRBJ1-1
abundance: once
len: 11
v_gene: TRBV30
d_gene: NA
CDR3nt: TGTGCCTGGACCTCCCCGATTGAAGCTTTCTTT
CDR3aa: CAWTSPIEAFF

j_gene: TRBJ1-5
abundance: few
len: 13
v_gene: TRBV24-1
d_gene: NA
CDR3nt: TGTGCCACCAGTGATTGGGGGAATCAGCCCCAGCATTTT
CDR3aa: CATSDWGNQPQHF

j_gene: TRBJ1-5
abundance: NA
len: 15
v_gene: TRBV4-1
d_gene: NA
CDR3nt: TGCGCCAGCAGCCAAGATGCGAGGTTTTTACAGCCCCAGCATTTT
CDR3aa: CASSQDARFLQPQHF

j_gene: TRBJ2-7
abundance: NA
len: 14
v_gene: TRBV28
d_gene: TRBD2
CDR3nt: TGTGCCAGCATTAAGCGGGAGGGGCTGTACGAGCAGTACTTC
CDR3aa: CASIKREGLYEQYF

j_gene: TRBJ2-1
abundance: NA
len: 14
v_gene: TRBV18
d_gene: TRBD2
CDR3nt: TGTGCCAGCTCACCCCCAGCGGGGGGGGATGAGCAGTTCTTC
CDR3aa: CASSPPAGGDEQFF

j_gene: TRBJ2-2
abundance: NA
len: 15
v_gene: TRBV6-5
d_gene: NA
CDR3nt: TGTGCCAGCAGTTATAACTTCGCGAACACCGGGGAGCTGTTTTTT
CDR3aa: CASSYNFANTGELFF

j_gene: TRBJ2-3
abundance: NA
len: 17
v_gene: TRBV29-1
d_gene: NA
CDR3nt: TGCAGCGTGGCAAACCCGACAGGGAGGCCCAGCACAGATACGCAGTATTTT
CDR3aa: CSVANPTGRPSTDTQYF

j_gene: TRBJ2-7
abundance: few
len: 16
v_gene: TRBV7-9
d_gene: TRBD2
CDR3nt: TGTGCCAGCAGCCAGTCGTCGATGGGACTAGCAGCCGAGCAGTACTTC
CDR3aa: CASSQSSMGLAAEQYF

j_gene: TRBJ2-2
abundance: NA
len: 15
v_gene: TRBV16
d_gene: NA
CDR3nt: TGTGCCAGCAGCCAATACGGGCAGCGCACCGGGGAGCTGTTTTTT
CDR3aa: CASSQYGQRTGELFF

j_gene: TRBJ1-1
abundance: NA
len: 14
v_gene: TRBV7-9
d_gene: NA
CDR3nt: TGTGCCAGCAGCTTATCAGGCAGTTCCCCTGAAGCTTTCTTT
CDR3aa: CASSLSGSSPEAFF

j_gene: TRBJ2-3
abundance: NA
len: 12
v_gene: TRBV6-5
d_gene: NA
CDR3nt: TGTGCCAGCACAGGAGACGCAGATACGCAGTATTTT
CDR3aa: CASTGDADTQYF

j_gene: TRBJ2-3
abundance: once
len: 16
v_gene: TRBV5-1
d_gene: NA
CDR3nt: TGCGCCAGCAGCTTGGATGGACAGCCAAGCACAGATACGCAGTATTTT
CDR3aa: CASSLDGQPSTDTQYF

j_gene: TRBJ2-2
abundance: NA
len: 17
v_gene: TRBV4-1
d_gene: NA
CDR3nt: TGCGCCAGCAGCCAAGATGAACAGAGAGGGAACACCGGGGAGCTGTTTTTT
CDR3aa: CASSQDEQRGNTGELFF

j_gene: TRBJ1-1
abundance: NA
len: 10
v_gene: TRBV6-5
d_gene: NA
CDR3nt: TGTGCCAGCAGACACTTTGAAGCTTTCTTT
CDR3aa: CASRHFEAFF

j_gene: TRBJ1-5
abundance: NA
len: 16
v_gene: TRBV21-1
d_gene: NA
CDR3nt: TGTGCCAGCAGCAAAGCCCCGGGGATTAGCAATCAGCCCCAGCATTTT
CDR3aa: CASSKAPGISNQPQHF

j_gene: TRBJ2-6
abundance: NA
len: 15
v_gene: TRBV15
d_gene: NA
CDR3nt: TGTGCCACCAGCTCGACAGACTCTGGGGCCAACGTCCTGACTTTC
CDR3aa: CATSSTDSGANVLTF

j_gene: TRBJ2-3
abundance: NA
len: 15
v_gene: TRBV7-2
d_gene: TRBD1
CDR3nt: TGTGCCAGCAGCTCAAGGGGGCAGGGCACAGATACGCAGTATTTT
CDR3aa: CASSSRGQGTDTQYF

j_gene: TRBJ2-5
abundance: NA
len: 15
v_gene: TRBV7-2
d_gene: TRBD1
CDR3nt: TGTGCCAGCAGCTTAAAGGCCAGGGGGCCAGAGACCCAGTACTTC
CDR3aa: CASSLKARGPETQYF

j_gene: TRBJ2-7
abundance: NA
len: 15
v_gene: TRBV9
d_gene: TRBD2
CDR3nt: TGTGCCAGCAGCGTCGAAGGCGGGAGTGGATACGAGCAGTACTTC
CDR3aa: CASSVEGGSGYEQYF

j_gene: TRBJ2-7
abundance: once
len: 19
v_gene: TRBV4-3
d_gene: TRBD2
CDR3nt: TGCGCCAGCAGACCCCCCTCTTCTCCGGGACTAGCGGGATTCTACGAGCAGTACTTC
CDR3aa: CASRPPSSPGLAGFYEQYF

j_gene: TRBJ1-2
abundance: NA
len: 13
v_gene: TRBV5-4
d_gene: TRBD1
CDR3nt: TGTGCCAGCAGCTTGACAGGGGACTATGGCTACACCTTC
CDR3aa: CASSLTGDYGYTF

j_gene: TRBJ2-7
abundance: NA
len: 11
v_gene: TRBV20-1
d_gene: NA
CDR3nt: TGCAGTGCATCCTTAGCAAGCGAGCAGTACTTC
CDR3aa: CSASLASEQYF

j_gene: TRBJ2-5
abundance: NA
len: 17
v_gene: TRBV3-1/TRBV3-2
d_gene: TRBD2
CDR3nt: TGTGCCAGCAGCGTAGGACTAGCGGGAGGGCCGGAAGAGACCCAGTACTTC
CDR3aa: CASSVGLAGGPEETQYF

j_gene: TRBJ1-5
abundance: NA
len: 12
v_gene: TRBV12-3/TRBV12-4
d_gene: NA
CDR3nt: TGTGCCAGCAGCCCCCCAGAGTCCCCCCAGCATTTT
CDR3aa: CASSPPESPQHF

j_gene: TRBJ1-6
abundance: NA
len: 14
v_gene: TRBV5-5
d_gene: TRBD1
CDR3nt: TGTGCCAGCAGCGGGGACAGGGGTAATTCACCCCTCCACTTT
CDR3aa: CASSGDRGNSPLHF

j_gene: TRBJ2-7
abundance: NA
len: 14
v_gene: TRBV28
d_gene: TRBD2
CDR3nt: TGTGCCAGTGAGACTAGCGGGAGCTACCACGAGCAGTACTTC
CDR3aa: CASETSGSYHEQYF

j_gene: TRBJ2-4
abundance: few
len: 15
v_gene: TRBV2
d_gene: NA
CDR3nt: TGTGCCAGCAAGGGGTCACAGGGAGGGATGAACATTCAGTACTTC
CDR3aa: CASKGSQGGMNIQYF

j_gene: TRBJ1-1
abundance: NA
len: 14
v_gene: TRBV18
d_gene: NA
CDR3nt: TGTGCCAGCTCACCAATAATCAGCGACACTGAAGCTTTCTTT
CDR3aa: CASSPIISDTEAFF

j_gene: TRBJ1-2
abundance: NA
len: 13
v_gene: TRBV29-1
d_gene: TRBD1
CDR3nt: TGCAGCGTTGGACAGGGGCTCGACTATGGCTACACCTTC
CDR3aa: CSVGQGLDYGYTF

j_gene: TRBJ1-2
abundance: NA
len: 14
v_gene: TRBV7-2
d_gene: NA
CDR3nt: TGTGCCAGCAGCCCCCCGGCCGCAATATATGGCTACACCTTC
CDR3aa: CASSPPAAIYGYTF